A single sample gave rise to the 8 T cell receptor beta chains below, sequenced in a study of blood T cell repertoires in COVID-19. Profiled with immunoSEQ multiplex PCR; TCRdb holds only in-frame clones, not every one. The sample lists over 200,000 clones, approximately 90% occurring once. What was sequenced was PBMCs or T cells enriched from blood (not recorded which). These receptors were taken from a man younger than 45 who had recovered from COVID-19.

The genes are TRBV5-1 and TRBJ1-1, with D possibly TRBD1 on 6 matching bases. This CDR3 spans 15 amino acids. Germline V lookup: CDR1 SGHRS, CDR2 YFSETQ. Trimming shortened V by 0 bases and J by 5 bases, and 14 bases separated the two germline ends. The CDR3 spells CASSLADRIVTEAFF. In DNA, the CDR3 is TGCGCCAGCAGCTTGGCCGACAGGATAGTAACTGAAGCTTTCTTT. Full variable domain (rest looked up from reference TRBV5-1 and TRBJ1-1): KAGVTQTPRYLIKTRGQQVTLSCSPISGHRSVSWYQQTPGQGLQFLFEYFSETQRNKGNFPGRFSGRQFSNSRSEMNVSTLELGDSALYLCASSLADRIVTEAFFGQGTRLTVV.

V is TRBV27 and J is TRBJ1-5, with a weak D call TRBD1 (5 bases). V was clipped by 6 bases and J by 3 bases, with 9 bases between them. This CDR3 is built from 13 residues. The germline CDR1 and CDR2 sequences are MNHEY and SMNVEV (reference sequence). The CDR3 is CASSVQVNQPQHF. In DNA, the CDR3 is TGTGCCAGCAGCGTACAGGTCAATCAGCCCCAGCATTTT.

This clone has more than one count but fewer than ten. The rearrangement joins TRBV2 to TRBJ2-5; 8 bases fit TRBD1. The CDR3 runs 15 residues. Unmatched junction bases numbered 8, after V lost 6 bases and J lost 2 bases. The germline V gene encodes CDR1 SNHLY and CDR2 FYNNEI. The CDR3 DNA reads TGTGCCAGCAGCGGACTTAGGACAGGGCAAGAGACCCAGTACTTC. Its translation is CASSGLRTGQETQYF.

This CDR3 is CASSLQENTEAFF. The CDR3 nucleotides read TGTGCCAGCAGTTTACAGGAAAACACTGAAGCTTTCTTT. This chain connects TRBV12-3 or TRBV12-4 to TRBJ1-1, with unresolved D. CDR3 length equals 13 residues. Deletions cut 2 bases from V and 2 bases from J, with 6 bases between.

This chain joins TRBV7-6 and TRBJ2-2; maybe TRBD1 (5 bases). Trimming took off 3 bases at V and 0 bases at J, with 8 bases between the two ends. The CDR3 sequence is 15 residues long. Germline values: CDR1 SGHVS, CDR2 FNYEAQ. CDR3 nucleotide sequence: TGTGCCAGCAGCTTCTCAGGGCCGAACACCGGGGAGCTGTTTTTT. It encodes CASSFSGPNTGELFF.

The rearrangement joins TRBV19 to TRBJ1-5; no clear D. V gave up 7 bases and J gave up 3 bases, with 10 bases separating them. Germline loops: CDR1 LNHDA, CDR2 SQIVND (reference sequence). The CDR3 is 13 amino acids. The DNA for the CDR3 is TGTGCCAGTACGGTGAGTTACAATCAGCCCCAGCATTTT. Amino acids: CASTVSYNQPQHF.

The rearrangement joins TRBV4-3 to TRBJ2-3; TRBD2 aligns across 11 bases. The trim removed 3 bases at V and 7 bases at J, leaving 6 bases unmatched. CDR1 is LGHNA, CDR2 YSLEER, per germline. CDR3 length: 15 residues. The CDR3 coding sequence is TGCGCCAGCAGCCAGGAAACTAGCGGGGGATATACGCAGTATTTT. It specifies CASSQETSGGYTQYF.

The chain carries TRBV10-2 and TRBJ2-2, with TRBD2 matching over 8 bases. The V gene's germline CDR1 is WSHSY and CDR2 SAAADI. The CDR3 contains 16 residues. V lost 7 bases and J lost 5; bases outside the gene matches: 12. The CDR3: CASIQRAGARTGELFF. The CDR3 nucleotides are TGCGCCAGCATCCAGCGAGCGGGAGCGCGTACCGGGGAGCTGTTTTTT.